This T cell receptor (beta chain) was captured by sequencing in a study of CD8+ T cells in alopecia areata. Study-level background: By percentage of affected scalp area, the severity of treated patients was scored.

Only one count was recorded for this clone. The treatment: oral pan-JAK inhibitor, 5-10 mg twice daily. The investigators collected lesional scalp punch biopsies and peripheral blood from alopecia areata patients. PBMCs were stained for CD3, CD4 and CD8, and CD4+ and CD8+ T cells were sorted. Once RNA had been extracted, it was reverse transcribed into cDNA to act as the sequencing template. Data came from immunoSEQ multiplex PCR; TCRdb stores just in-frame clones and leaves some out. The sample has around 200,000 clones; about 64% are singletons. V lost 4 bases to trimming and J lost 2 bases, with 15 bases between them. CDR3 length equals 15 residues. Germline lookup yields CDR1 SGHRS and CDR2 YFSETQ.

The source of this sequence is a human donor with alopecia areata. The rearrangement uses TRBV5-1 and TRBJ1-2, with D unresolved. The specimen comprised CD4+ T cells sorted from blood, sampled at week 4, from a patient treated with tofacitinib. As DNA, the CDR3 is TGCGCCAGCAGCGGATCATCGGCTCCCAACTATGGCTACACCTTC. Translated: CASSGSSAPNYGYTF.